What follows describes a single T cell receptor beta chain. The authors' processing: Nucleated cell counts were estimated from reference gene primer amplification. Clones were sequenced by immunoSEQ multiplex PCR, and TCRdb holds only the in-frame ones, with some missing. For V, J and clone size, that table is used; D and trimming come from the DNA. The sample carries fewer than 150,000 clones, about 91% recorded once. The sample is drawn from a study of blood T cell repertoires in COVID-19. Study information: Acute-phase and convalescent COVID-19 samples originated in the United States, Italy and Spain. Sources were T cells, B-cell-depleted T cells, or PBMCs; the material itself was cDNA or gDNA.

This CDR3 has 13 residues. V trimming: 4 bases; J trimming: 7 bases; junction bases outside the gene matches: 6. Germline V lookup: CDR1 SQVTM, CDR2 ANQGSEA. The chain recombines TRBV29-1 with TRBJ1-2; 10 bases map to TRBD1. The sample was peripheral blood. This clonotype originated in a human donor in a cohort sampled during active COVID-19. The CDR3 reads CSVVRQGASGYTF. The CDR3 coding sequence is TGCAGCGTTGTACGACAGGGGGCCAGTGGCTACACCTTC.